This passage covers 26 T cell receptor beta chains from one sample sequenced in a study of tumor-infiltrating lymphocytes in primary liver carcinoma. The authors made TCR beta cDNA from about 500 ng total RNA with a constant-region primer. Sequencing libraries for TCR beta derived from three nested multiplex PCR rounds that used slightly modified ARM-PCR. Forward primers for TRBV1-TRBV30 and a C-beta reverse primer served the first two PCR rounds, at around 11 cycles each. TCRdb fed the multiplex PCR reads into MiXCR, producing one record per CDR3 protein. The repertoire holds 300,000 to 350,000 distinct CDR3 sequences, with around three fifths as singletons. Both blood RNA, taken from unsorted whole blood, and germline DNA were extracted. Specimen: peripheral blood. All receptors derive from a woman under 40 with primary liver carcinoma and hepatitis B virus infection.

In the case of this clonotype: In this CDR3 the conserved last residue, phenylalanine or tryptophan, is missing, so a read error is likely. The chain couples TRBV6-2 or TRBV6-3 to TRBJ2-1; maybe TRBD2 (6 bases). CDR3 length: 15 residues. The germline CDR1 and CDR2 sequences are MNHEY and SVGEGT. V was cut by 4 bases and J by 2 bases, with 12 bases left in between. In nucleotides, the CDR3 is TGTGCCAGCAGTTCTAGCGCTGGGACCTACAATGAGCAGTTCTTA. This codes for CASSSSAGTYNEQFL.

The chain joins TRBV12-3 or TRBV12-4 to TRBJ1-5; 7 bases are a match to TRBD1. CDR3 length: 16 amino acids. The junction had 12 bases not matched to a gene; V was cut back by 2 bases and J by 8 bases. CDR3 amino acids: CASSLRSGQVNEPQHF. DNA for the CDR3: TGTGCCAGCAGTTTACGCTCTGGACAGGTTAATGAGCCCCAGCATTTT.

The gene calls are TRBV4-3 and TRBJ2-6; the D gene is possibly TRBD2 (6 bases). Trimming left V 8 bases short and J 4 bases short, with 12 bases between. The V gene's germline CDR1 is LGHNA and CDR2 YSLEER. This CDR3 comprises 14 residues. The CDR3 loop reads CASCRDLGANVLTF. CDR3 nucleotides: TGCGCCAGCTGTCGGGACTTGGGGGCCAACGTCCTGACTTTC.

As to this clonotype: An end of the junction differs from the germline gene, which may be a read error. J is TRBJ1-2 and V is TRBV7-9, with TRBD1 matching 7 bases. Germline lookup yields CDR1 SEHNR and CDR2 FQNEAQ (reference sequence). This CDR3 comprises 15 residues. This CDR3 reads CASSPKQGLSYDYTF. As DNA, the CDR3 is TGTGCCAGCAGCCCGAAACAGGGGTTGAGCTATGACTACACCTTC.

A word on this clonotype: The missing conserved phenylalanine or tryptophan at the end of this CDR3 makes a read error likely. The chain couples TRBV4-1 to TRBJ2-7; TRBD1 aligns across 9 bases. CDR3 length: 14 amino acids. V lost 1 base to trimming and J lost 4 bases; unmatched junction nucleotides: 2. CDR1 is MGHRA and CDR2 is YSYEKL in the germline V gene. CDR3 nucleotides: TGCGCCAGCAGCCAAGGACAGGGGGATTACGAGCAGTACATC. Protein sequence: CASSQGQGDYEQYI.

This clonotype occurred a few times. J is TRBJ1-4 and V is TRBV12-3 or TRBV12-4; weak D call: TRBD1 (6 bases). This CDR3 spans 14 amino acids. V was trimmed by 5 bases and J by 4 bases, leaving 11 bases between them. CDR3 in amino acids: CASSLRGGNEKLFF. CDR3 nucleotide sequence: TGTGCCAGCAGTCTCAGGGGTGGTAATGAAAAACTGTTTTTT.

This clonotype was found a few times. The J gene is TRBJ2-3, the V gene TRBV5-5; the match to TRBD1 covers 8 bases. CDR1 is SGHKS and CDR2 is YYEKEE in the germline V gene (reference sequence). There are 16 residues in the CDR3. V dropped 1 base and J dropped 2; count of bases not matched to a gene: 6. DNA for the CDR3: TGTGCCAGCAGCTTGCGCCGGCAGGGGGCCACAGATACGCAGTATTTT. This encodes CASSLRRQGATDTQYF.

This rearrangement joins TRBV11-2 to TRBJ2-6; 7 nucleotides match TRBD1. This CDR3 comprises 18 residues. CDR1 and CDR2 (germline): SGHAT, FQNNGV. Trimming cost V 5 bases and J 0 bases; bases outside gene matches: 10. CDR3 amino acids: CASSTGTVPFSGANVLTF. The CDR3 DNA is TGTGCCAGCAGCACAGGGACAGTCCCCTTCTCTGGGGCCAACGTCCTGACTTTC.

This clonotype has a count of ten or more. V usage is TRBV11-2 and J usage is TRBJ2-2, with TRBD2 matching 8 bases. V was clipped by 5 bases and J by 7 bases; unmatched bases: 9. The germline V gene encodes CDR1 SGHAT and CDR2 FQNNGV. The length of the CDR3 is 15 residues. CDR3 loop: CASSPPDGRVGELFF. CDR3 in DNA: TGTGCCAGCAGCCCCCCCGACGGGAGGGTCGGGGAGCTGTTTTTT.

For this clonotype: One end of the junction does not line up with germline, which may come from a read error. V gene TRBV11-2 combines with J gene TRBJ2-1, with a possible D match to TRBD2 (5 bases). Looked up from germline, CDR1 is SGHAT and CDR2 is FQNNGV. The CDR3 is made up of 16 amino acids. The CDR3 loop is CASSVEGVAFYNEQFF. The CDR3 DNA reads as TGTGCCAGCAGCGTAGAGGGAGTAGCCTTCTACAATGAGCAGTTCTTC.

With respect to this clonotype: One junction end does not reproduce the germline sequence, and a read error may be involved. J is TRBJ2-1 and V is TRBV15; tentatively, D is TRBD2 (6 bases). The length of the CDR3 is 15 residues. From germline, CDR1 is LNHNV and CDR2 YYDKDF (reference sequence). Here the CDR3 reads CATSSRGGNYNERFF. CDR3 DNA: TGTGCCACCAGCAGCCGGGGCGGGAACTACAATGAGCGGTTCTTC.

This clonotype was detected only a few times. CDR3 residues: CASSLDRGRYGYTF. CDR3 bases: TGTGCCAGCAGCTTAGACCGGGGTAGATATGGCTACACCTTC. The chain combines TRBV13 with TRBJ1-2; unclear D gene. The V end was cut by 1 base, the J end by 5 bases, with 11 bases between. The germline V gene encodes CDR1 PRHDT and CDR2 FYEKMQ (reference sequence). The CDR3 runs 14 residues.

This clonotype was seen a handful of times. The CDR3 DNA is TGTGCCAGCAGCCTAACCGTGGACAGCTTCTCTGGAAACACCATATATTTT. It encodes CASSLTVDSFSGNTIYF. V gene TRBV5-4 combines with J gene TRBJ1-3; TRBD1 might be the D (6 bases). Trimming left V 4 bases short and J 0 bases short, with 17 bases between. CDR1 SGHNT and CDR2 YYREEE come from the germline V gene (reference sequence). There are 17 residues in the CDR3.

This clonotype was counted many times. The chain carries TRBV4-2 and TRBJ2-1; TRBD2 matches at 7 bases. Germline loops: CDR1 LGHNA, CDR2 YNFKEQ. This CDR3 region has 15 residues. V lost 1 base, J lost 4 bases, and 4 bases stayed unmatched. CDR3 coding DNA: TGTGCCAGCAGCCAAGGGAATAGCGGGTACAATGAGCAGTTCTTC. Its translation: CASSQGNSGYNEQFF.

There are a few counts of this clonotype. The genes are TRBV6-6 and TRBJ2-2; D not certain. The CDR3 consists of 15 residues. The germline gives CDR1 MNHNY, CDR2 SVGAGI (reference sequence). V was trimmed by 6 bases and J by 7 bases, leaving 18 bases between them. Written as DNA, the CDR3 is TGTGCCAGCAGCCCCACAAAGTTTTTTAGCGGGGAGCTGTTTTTT. Translation: CASSPTKFFSGELFF.

This clonotype was recorded at least ten times. This chain connects TRBV12-3 or TRBV12-4 to TRBJ1-1; D is unresolved. V shed 8 bases and J shed 5 bases, with 6 bases lying between them. This CDR3 spans 10 amino acids. For the CDR3, the DNA is TGTGCCAGCTCGTTGACTGAAGCTTTCTTT. This encodes CASSLTEAFF.

A note on this clonotype: A much larger clone differs by one base, so this may be a read error. V gene TRBV4-1 combines with J gene TRBJ2-1; unclear D gene. V was pared by 2 bases and J by 14 bases, with 16 bases between. The CDR3 spans 13 residues. CDR1 and CDR2 from the germline V gene are MGHRA and YSYEKL. DNA of the CDR3: TGCGCCAGCAGCCAAAATACTCGTACTGGGGAGTTCTTC. Translating it yields CASSQNTRTGEFF.

Worth noting for this clonotype: Germline and junction disagree at one end, which may indicate a read error. The CDR3 DNA sequence: TGTGCCAGCAACCAAAATACAGGGACTAATGAAAAACTGTTTTTT. Protein product: CASNQNTGTNEKLFF. V and J are TRBV14 and TRBJ1-4, with D perhaps TRBD1 (6 bases). CDR1 SGHDN and CDR2 FVKESK come from the germline V gene. The CDR3 is 15 amino acids.

Worth noting for this clonotype: Being one base from a much bigger clone, this may be a read error. The chain joins TRBV4-2 to TRBJ1-5; D unresolved. V lost 3 bases, J lost 4 bases, and 16 bases lay in between. This CDR3 region has 16 residues. CDR1 and CDR2 from the germline V gene are LGHNA and YNFKEQ. The DNA of the CDR3 is TGTGCCAGCAGCCAGGATACCGCGACACTGAATCAGCCCCAGCATTTT. Protein product: CASSQDTATLNQPQHF.

Only a few counts were recorded for this clonotype. This chain links TRBV10-2 with TRBJ1-2, with D unclear. The CDR3 is made up of 13 amino acids. Germline V CDR1 and CDR2: WSHSY, SAAADI. The V and J ends lost 7 bases and 0 bases respectively, with 9 bases between them. CDR3 nucleotide sequence: TGCGCCAGCACCTACGGGACTAACTATGGCTACACCTTC. As protein: CASTYGTNYGYTF.

Turning to this clonotype: Sequence at one end of the junction differs from germline and may be a read error. This rearrangement joins TRBV6-1 to TRBJ2-4; TRBD1 or TRBD2 may be the D gene (5 bases each). Germline V gene lookup returns CDR1 MNHNS and CDR2 SASEGT. This CDR3 comprises 15 residues. CDR3 sequence: CASSEYEGFKSIQYF. The CDR3 nucleotides are TGTGCCAGCAGTGAATATGAGGGGTTCAAAAGCATTCAGTACTTC.

The sample holds one count of this clonotype. One junction end does not reproduce the germline sequence, and a read error may be involved. V is TRBV11-2 and J is TRBJ1-3, with 7 positions matching TRBD1. CDR1 is SGHAT, CDR2 FQNNGV, per germline. CDR3 length: 18 amino acids. The CDR3: CANSQTFRTGISGNTIYF. The CDR3 region has the DNA TGTGCCAACAGCCAAACCTTCCGGACAGGCATCTCTGGAAACACCATATATTTT.

This clonotype was detected only a few times. This chain joins TRBV5-4 and TRBJ1-2; D is possibly TRBD1 (5 bases). There are 14 residues in the CDR3. In germline, CDR1 is SGHNT, CDR2 YYREEE (reference sequence). The ends were cut back, 4 bases at V and 4 bases at J, with 14 bases in the middle. CDR3 residues: CASSRSQGSYGYTF. CDR3 DNA: TGTGCCAGCAGCCGCTCCCAGGGCAGCTATGGCTACACCTTC. The full variable domain, with the rest looked up from reference TRBV5-4 and TRBJ1-2, is ETGVTQSPTHLIKTRGQQVTLRCSSQSGHNTVSWYQQALGQGPQFIFQYYREEENGRGNFPPRFSGLQFPNYSSELNVNALELDDSALYLCASSRSQGSYGYTFGSGTRLTVV.

A few counts support this clonotype. A much larger clone lies one base from this, so it may be a read error. The rearrangement links TRBV11-2 to TRBJ2-5; no definite D call. From germline, CDR1 is SGHAT and CDR2 FQNNGV. Deletions cut 1 base from V and 5 bases from J, with 11 bases between. The CDR3 length is 14 residues. The CDR3 DNA reads as TGTGCCAGCAGCTTAGCGTTAGGAGTGGAGACCCAGTACTTC. It encodes CASSLALGVETQYF. The variable domain in full, with the rest retrieved from reference TRBV11-2 and TRBJ2-5, is EAGVAQSPRYKIIEKRQSVAFWCNPISGHATLYWYQQILGQGPKLLIQFQNNGVVDDSQLPKDRFSAERLKGVDSTLKIQPAKLEDSAVYLCASSLALGVETQYFGPGTRLLVL.

In its sample, this clonotype was seen a few times. The V and J genes are TRBV29-1 and TRBJ2-1, with a tentative D call TRBD2 (6 bases). Germline CDR1 SQVTM, CDR2 ANQGSEA. V lost 3 bases to trimming and J lost 4 bases, with 13 bases between them. The CDR3 is 14 amino acids. CDR3 in amino acids: CSVDPATSYNEQFF. The CDR3 coding sequence is TGCAGCGTTGATCCCGCGACTAGTTACAATGAGCAGTTCTTC.

As for this clonotype: Being one base from a much bigger clone, this may be a read error. The chain is built from TRBV29-1 and TRBJ2-2, with TRBD2 matching over 11 bases. The length of the CDR3 is 15 residues. Trimming removed 7 bases from V and 4 bases from J; junction bases left unmatched: 8. CDR1 and CDR2 (germline): SQVTM, ANQGSEA. DNA for the CDR3: TGCAGCGCCCAGACTAGCGGGAAGGGCACCGGGGAGCTGTTTTTT. Amino acid sequence: CSAQTSGKGTGELFF.